The 2 T cell receptor beta chains reported below all come from one sample, sequenced in a study of T cell clonality in common variable immunodeficiency. Profiled with immunoSEQ multiplex PCR; TCRdb holds only in-frame clones, not every one. This sample comprises approximately 51,000 clones, none seen once only. The specimen sequenced was peripheral blood mononuclear cells. These TCRs come from a person aged 18 to 75 in good health.

This clone was counted ten times or more. From the germline J gene comes the end of the CDR3, since the read stops 3 residues before it. The chain is built from TRBV20-1 and TRBJ2-2, with 7 bases lining up with TRBD1. The V gene's germline CDR1 is DFQATT and CDR2 SNEGSKA (reference sequence). The length of the CDR3 is 15 residues. The CDR3 reads CSAALWDSNNEKLFF. CDR3 DNA (partial): TGCAGTGCTGCCCTTTGGGACAGCAATAATGAAAAG.

This clone was seen at least ten times. The observed sequence ends 3 residues before the CDR3 terminus, with the missing tail filled in from the germline J gene. The rearrangement joins TRBV29-1 to TRBJ2-7; TRBD2 aligns across 9 bases. Germline trimming cut 5 bases from V and 6 bases from J; bases unmatched to any gene: 8. CDR1 is SQVTM and CDR2 is ANQGSEA in the germline V gene. The CDR3 length is 13 residues. CDR3 amino acids: CSVTAGGLGEQYF. Incomplete CDR3 DNA: TGCAGCGTTACAGCGGGGGGTCTCGGCGAG.